The 21 T cell receptor beta chains presented below share a single source sample, sequenced in a study of cytomegalovirus exposure and HLA in healthy donors. Using immunoSEQ multiplex PCR, the repertoire was profiled, and TCRdb retains in-frame clones only, with some absent. Of about 170,000 clones in the sample, approximately 87% were seen once. The specimen sequenced was PBMCs. Source of these receptors: a woman aged 25 to 45 in good health and CMV-seronegative.

The chain recombines TRBV10-3 with TRBJ2-3; TRBD1 matches at 10 bases. Losses at the gene ends were 6 bases for V and 3 bases for J; bases not matched to a gene: 9. The CDR3 totals 16 residues. Germline V gene data show CDR1 as ENHRY and CDR2 as SYGVKD. The CDR3, as DNA: TGTGCCATCAGCGCTCCGGGACAGGGGTTGACAGATACGCAGTATTTT. It is translated as CAISAPGQGLTDTQYF.

This rearrangement joins TRBV9 to TRBJ1-3; D is ambiguous. Trimming shortened V by 0 bases and J by 0 bases, and 7 bases separated the two germline ends. Germline V gene sequence: CDR1 SGDLS, CDR2 YYNGEE. The CDR3 loop spans 15 amino acids. This CDR3 reads CASSVDLASGNTIYF. The CDR3 coding sequence is TGTGCCAGCAGCGTAGATCTTGCCTCTGGAAACACCATATATTTT.

CDR3 residues: CASSLGTGGAAGYTF. The CDR3 bases are TGCGCCAGCAGCTTGGGGACAGGGGGCGCGGCTGGCTACACCTTC. The chain combines TRBV5-1 with TRBJ1-2, with TRBD1 matching over 11 bases. CDR1 and CDR2 (germline): SGHRS, YFSETQ. V gave up 0 bases and J gave up 7 bases; unmatched junction bases: 5. This CDR3 spans 15 amino acids.

The rearrangement joins TRBV27 to TRBJ2-1; 10 bases line up with TRBD2. The germline gives CDR1 MNHEY, CDR2 SMNVEV (reference sequence). V was pared by 8 bases and J by 3 bases, with 1 base of the junction left unmatched. This CDR3 has 13 residues. CDR3 sequence reads: CASGTSDYNEQFF. The CDR3 coding sequence is TGTGCCAGCGGGACTAGCGACTACAATGAGCAGTTCTTC.

This clone appeared a few times. The genes are TRBV7-9 and TRBJ1-2, with D possibly TRBD1 on 5 matching bases. This CDR3 is 11 amino acids long. V lost 8 bases and J lost 4, with 8 bases in between. Germline loops: CDR1 SEHNR, CDR2 FQNEAQ (reference sequence). CDR3 nucleotides: TGTGCCAGCGGGGGATCCTATGGCTACACCTTC. Amino acids: CASGGSYGYTF.

The CDR3 is CASSLGGLGMSHGYTF. The CDR3 DNA is TGTGCCAGCAGCTTGGGAGGGTTAGGAATGTCGCATGGCTACACCTTC. The V and J genes are TRBV5-4 and TRBJ1-2; D is unresolved. V lost 0 bases to trimming and J lost 6 bases, with 18 bases between them. Germline V gives CDR1 SGHNT, CDR2 YYREEE (reference sequence). CDR3 length: 16 residues. The entire variable domain, with the rest obtained from reference TRBV5-4 and TRBJ1-2, is as follows: ETGVTQSPTHLIKTRGQQVTLRCSSQSGHNTVSWYQQALGQGPQFIFQYYREEENGRGNFPPRFSGLQFPNYSSELNVNALELDDSALYLCASSLGGLGMSHGYTFGSGTRLTVV.

This chain links TRBV6-5 with TRBJ2-2; D might be TRBD2 (6 bases). The germline gives CDR1 MNHEY, CDR2 SVGAGI. This CDR3 comprises 15 residues. Trimming took 6 bases from V and 6 from J, leaving 17 bases between them. The DNA for the CDR3 is TGTGCCAGCAGCCCTAAGACTAGAGCGGCCGGGGAGCTGTTTTTT. This encodes CASSPKTRAAGELFF.

The V gene is TRBV19, the J gene TRBJ2-3; D is unclear. Trimming left V 3 bases short and J 9 bases short, with 16 bases between. This CDR3 comprises 14 residues. The germline CDR1 and CDR2 sequences are LNHDA and SQIVND (reference sequence). The CDR3 is CASSIKAAPGTQYF. The CDR3 region has the DNA TGTGCCAGTAGTATTAAGGCCGCCCCAGGAACGCAGTATTTT.

The V and J genes are TRBV7-2 and TRBJ2-3; D not resolved. CDR3 size: 15 residues. Germline V gives CDR1 SGHTA, CDR2 FQGNSA. The ends were cut back, 5 bases at V and 2 bases at J, with 14 bases in the middle. This CDR3 reads CASSADGQPTDTQYF. CDR3 in DNA: TGTGCCAGCAGCGCAGACGGGCAACCCACAGATACGCAGTATTTT.

The V and J genes are TRBV4-3 and TRBJ2-7, with D possibly matching TRBD1 (5 bases). Between the trimmed V and J ends, which lost 1 base and 1 base, there was a span of 14 bases. CDR1 and CDR2 from the germline V gene are LGHNA and YSLEER. The CDR3 has 16 residues. In DNA, the CDR3 is TGCGCCAGCAGCCAAGCTTACAGGCCCGAATCCTACGAGCAGTACTTC. Translated, it gives CASSQAYRPESYEQYF.

The V call is TRBV27, the J call TRBJ1-6, with 7 bases identical to TRBD1. V shed 4 bases, J shed 9 bases, and the junction held 6 bases outside the gene matches. Germline V gene data show CDR1 as MNHEY and CDR2 as SMNVEV (reference sequence). The CDR3 extends over 14 amino acids. The CDR3 DNA is TGTGCCAGCAGTTACGGGACAGAGAGTTCACCCCTCCACTTT. Translating it yields CASSYGTESSPLHF.

This chain joins TRBV6-1 and TRBJ2-3; D possibly corresponds to TRBD1 (5 bases). Deletions cut 10 bases from V and 4 bases from J, with 21 bases between. The germline V gene encodes CDR1 MNHNS and CDR2 SASEGT. This CDR3 spans 15 amino acids. DNA of the CDR3: TGTGCCACGCATCAAGGGGCTTGGTTGGCAGATACGCAGTATTTT. This sequence encodes CATHQGAWLADTQYF.

The chain employs TRBV27 and TRBJ2-7; 9 bases fit TRBD2. The V segment lost 6 bases and the J segment 1 base; nucleotides outside the gene matches: 7. The CDR3 has 15 amino acids. CDR1 and CDR2 from the germline V gene are MNHEY and SMNVEV (reference sequence). The CDR3 region has the DNA TGTGCCAGCAGAAGTGGGACTAGCCCTTCCTACGAGCAGTACTTC. Translation gives CASRSGTSPSYEQYF.

The CDR3 DNA sequence: TGCGCCAGCAGCTTGGATCCGGGAAGCGAAAAACTGTTTTTT. It yields the protein CASSLDPGSEKLFF. The V call is TRBV5-1, the J call TRBJ1-4; no reliable D call. Germline V gene sequence: CDR1 SGHRS, CDR2 YFSETQ. Trimming left V 0 bases short and J 8 bases short, with 11 bases between. This CDR3 has 14 residues. The variable domain in full, completed from reference TRBV5-1 and TRBJ1-4, reads KAGVTQTPRYLIKTRGQQVTLSCSPISGHRSVSWYQQTPGQGLQFLFEYFSETQRNKGNFPGRFSGRQFSNSRSEMNVSTLELGDSALYLCASSLDPGSEKLFFGSGTQLSVL.

In the case of this clone: This sample includes further DNA sequences coding for the same CDR3. The J gene is TRBJ2-1, the V gene TRBV2; 9 bases agree with TRBD1. Trimming took 6 bases from V and 2 from J; bases not matched to a gene: 5. This CDR3 has 15 amino acids. Germline CDR1 SNHLY, CDR2 FYNNEI. For the CDR3, the DNA is TGTGCCAGCAGCCCGGGACAGGGTCCCTACAATGAGCAGTTCTTC. Translated, it gives CASSPGQGPYNEQFF. Based on the CDR3 plus reference TRBV2 and TRBJ2-1, the full variable domain is EPEVTQTPSHQVTQMGQEVILRCVPISNHLYFYWYRQILGQKVEFLVSFYNNEISEKSEIFDDQFSVERPDGSNFTLKIRSTKLEDSAMYFCASSPGQGPYNEQFFGPGTRLTVL.

CDR3 amino acids: CASSKRTGPHEQYF. For the CDR3, the DNA is TGTGCCAGCAGCAAACGGACAGGGCCCCACGAGCAGTACTTC. The J gene is TRBJ2-7, the V gene TRBV7-2; TRBD1 matches at 8 bases. The junction had 8 bases not matched to a gene; V was cut back by 5 bases and J by 5 bases. Germline lookup yields CDR1 SGHTA and CDR2 FQGNSA. The CDR3 loop spans 14 amino acids.

The chain combines TRBV7-2 with TRBJ2-5, with a tentative D call TRBD2 (6 bases). CDR3 size: 13 residues. V lost 3 bases and J lost 4, with 9 bases in between. Germline V CDR1 and CDR2: SGHTA, FQGNSA. CDR3 region: CASSFPGGETQYF. In DNA, the CDR3 is TGTGCCAGCAGCTTCCCCGGGGGAGAGACCCAGTACTTC.

This clone was picked up a small number of times. The chain employs TRBV27 and TRBJ2-7; TRBD2 aligns across 9 bases. Germline trimming cut 7 bases from V and 4 bases from J; bases unmatched to any gene: 14. CDR3 size: 16 residues. In germline, CDR1 is MNHEY, CDR2 SMNVEV (reference sequence). DNA for the CDR3: TGTGCCAGCAAATCTGAAGCGGGGGGCCGTGGGTACGAGCAGTACTTC. Residues: CASKSEAGGRGYEQYF.

The chain links TRBV27 to TRBJ2-7; tentative D call: TRBD2 (5 bases). Between the trimmed V and J ends, which lost 0 bases and 3 bases, there was a span of 9 bases. The CDR3 contains 14 residues. CDR1 is MNHEY, CDR2 SMNVEV, per germline (reference sequence). In DNA form, the CDR3 reads TGTGCCAGCAGTTTATCAGGAGGTGGCTACGAGCAGTACTTC. Protein sequence: CASSLSGGGYEQYF.

The chain carries TRBV5-1 and TRBJ1-1; D call uncertain. CDR3 length: 14 residues. Per germline, CDR1 SGHRS and CDR2 YFSETQ. Trimming shortened V by 4 bases and J by 0 bases, and 10 bases separated the two germline ends. CDR3 residues: CASSLPGLNTEAFF. CDR3 DNA: TGCGCCAGCAGCCTTCCGGGCCTGAACACTGAAGCTTTCTTT.

This clone has just a few counts. This sequence joins TRBV27 and TRBJ2-7; 12 positions agree with TRBD2. The CDR3 sequence is 14 residues long. Germline V CDR1 and CDR2: MNHEY, SMNVEV (reference sequence). J was trimmed by 3 bases and V by 6 bases; bases with no gene match: 3. The CDR3 nucleotides are TGTGCCAGCAGATCTAGCGGGGGGGGCTACGAGCAGTACTTC. It codes for CASRSSGGGYEQYF.